The next 11 T cell receptor beta chains were all read from a single sample in a study of Graves' ophthalmopathy and Graves' hyperthyroidism. TCR beta CDR3 amplification used RNA transcripts. RT-PCR with HTBI primers came first, then second-round multiplex PCR. In TCRdb, the multiplex PCR reads were re-called with MiXCR into one record per CDR3 protein. The sample shows 300,000 to 450,000 distinct CDR3 sequences, 15% to 20% of them seen only once. Sequenced sample: peripheral blood. The receptors come from an adult woman with stable Graves' hyperthyroidism.

This clonotype showed up many times. The chain uses TRBV20-1 and TRBJ2-7; 10 nucleotides agree with TRBD2. This CDR3 has 17 amino acids. V was clipped by 0 bases and J by 5 bases; unmatched bases: 13. The germline CDR1 and CDR2 sequences are DFQATT and SNEGSKA (reference sequence). This CDR3 reads CSARDQVLAGDYHEQYF. CDR3 nucleotides: TGCAGTGCTAGAGATCAGGTGCTAGCGGGAGATTATCACGAGCAGTACTTC.

This clonotype has ten or more counts. This chain's CDR3 is CASSLLGQGMNQPQHF. CDR3 coding DNA: TGTGCCAGCAGCTTATTGGGGCAGGGAATGAATCAGCCCCAGCATTTT. The rearrangement links TRBV5-6 to TRBJ1-5; tentatively, D is TRBD1 (5 bases). CDR1 is SGHDT and CDR2 is YYEEEE in the germline V gene. CDR3 size: 16 residues. V was cut by 2 bases and J by 4 bases, with 16 bases left in between.

The table lists this clonotype with many counts. A much more abundant neighbour one base away suggests this may be a read error. This chain connects TRBV2 to TRBJ2-5; the D is unclear. The ends were cut back, 7 bases at V and 1 base at J, with 4 bases in the middle. The CDR3 totals 11 residues. Germline V gene data show CDR1 as SNHLY and CDR2 as FYNNEI. As DNA, the CDR3 is TGTGCCAGCACCTTCCAAGAGACCCAGTACTTC. Its translation is CASTFQETQYF.

This clonotype was counted ten times or more. CDR3 DNA: TGTGCCAGCAGCTCCCCACTGGGACAGGTTAAACTCATGAACACTGAAGCTTTCTTT. It yields the protein CASSSPLGQVKLMNTEAFF. The V and J genes are TRBV6-2 or TRBV6-3 and TRBJ1-1, with 8 nucleotides matching TRBD1. The CDR3 is 19 residues long. The trim removed 6 bases at V and 0 bases at J, leaving 18 bases unmatched. Germline CDR1 is MNHEY and CDR2 is SVGEGT.

V is TRBV6-5 and J is TRBJ1-2, with D maybe TRBD1 (5 bases). Germline CDR1 and CDR2: MNHEY and SVGAGI. The CDR3 spans 13 residues. Between the trimmed V and J ends, which lost 2 bases and 6 bases, there was a span of 10 bases. The CDR3 DNA follows: TGTGCCAGCAGTTACCAGGGTAGCCATGGCTACACCTTC. Its translation is CASSYQGSHGYTF.

This clonotype came up many times. This chain uses TRBV4-1 with TRBJ2-7; 14 bases line up with TRBD2. The CDR3 loop spans 15 amino acids. Germline CDR1 reads MGHRA; CDR2 reads YSYEKL. The V gene end was trimmed by 0 bases and the J gene end by 6 bases; junction bases not matched to a gene: 1. The CDR3 spells CASSQEGLAGGEQYF. The CDR3 nucleotides are TGCGCCAGCAGCCAAGAAGGACTAGCGGGAGGCGAGCAGTACTTC.

The chain is built from TRBV18 and TRBJ2-5, with D perhaps TRBD2 (5 bases). Trimming removed 3 bases at V and 2 bases at J, with 10 bases between. CDR1 KGHSH and CDR2 LQKENI come from the germline V gene. This CDR3 is built from 14 residues. The CDR3 nucleotides read TGTGCCAGCTCACCCGGGATGCAGCAAGAGACCCAGTACTTC. Residues: CASSPGMQQETQYF.

This clonotype was observed many times. This chain links TRBV5-6 with TRBJ1-1; possibly TRBD1 for D (6 bases). With 2 bases removed from V and 3 bases from J, the gap between germline ends came to 14 bases. The germline V gene encodes CDR1 SGHDT and CDR2 YYEEEE. The CDR3 contains 15 residues. The CDR3 spells CASSFLGNRDTEAFF. In DNA, the CDR3 is TGTGCCAGCAGCTTTCTTGGCAACAGGGACACTGAAGCTTTCTTT.

The chain combines TRBV10-2 with TRBJ2-5; D is unclear. Germline CDR1 is WSHSY and CDR2 is SAAADI. V shed 0 bases and J shed 5 bases, with 4 bases lying between them. The CDR3 is made up of 12 amino acids. CDR3 DNA: TGCGCCAGCAGTGAGTCGCGGGAGACCCAGTACTTC. Protein product: CASSESRETQYF.

The V call is TRBV5-1, the J call TRBJ2-2; D gene uncertain. The germline V gene has CDR1 SGHRS and CDR2 YFSETQ. The germline V and J ends were trimmed by 6 bases and 4 bases, with 10 bases remaining between them. The CDR3 has 13 residues. This CDR3 reads CASNQESTGELFF. CDR3 nucleotides: TGCGCCAGCAATCAGGAGAGCACCGGGGAGCTGTTTTTT.

This clonotype was recorded at least ten times. This rearrangement joins TRBV4-2 to TRBJ1-1; D is unresolved. This CDR3 is 14 amino acids long. CDR1 is LGHNA and CDR2 is YNFKEQ in the germline V gene. The ends were cut back, 6 bases at V and 0 bases at J, with 11 bases in the middle. The CDR3 spells CASSEGRLNTEAFF. Here the CDR3 DNA reads TGTGCCAGCAGTGAGGGTCGTTTGAACACTGAAGCTTTCTTT.